The present TCR beta chain was sequenced within a study of T cell responses to AZD1222 COVID-19 vaccine. Study observations and caveats: Reportedly, close to half of spike-specific TCRs are directed against unmutated variant regions. Among the donors, most were white British and more were female, and clonal diversity was possibly underestimated.

Of note for this clone: The antigen is not known.

Germline lookup yields CDR1 ENHRY and CDR2 SYGVKD. The CDR3 extends over 15 amino acids. The trim removed 11 bases at V and 2 bases at J, leaving 6 bases unmatched. Data came from immunoSEQ multiplex PCR; TCRdb stores just in-frame clones and leaves some out. Of 200,000 or so clones listed, roughly 90% were seen once; the top ten hold approximately 0.97%. The receptor was isolated from an adult in good health. The chain is built from TRBV10-3 and TRBJ2-3; 14 bases map to TRBD2. The sample consisted of peripheral blood, taken on day 0 of AZD1222 vaccination. CDR3 protein: CASSTSGRATDTQYF. The CDR3 bases are TGTGCCTCTTCGACTAGCGGGAGGGCCACAGATACGCAGTATTTT.